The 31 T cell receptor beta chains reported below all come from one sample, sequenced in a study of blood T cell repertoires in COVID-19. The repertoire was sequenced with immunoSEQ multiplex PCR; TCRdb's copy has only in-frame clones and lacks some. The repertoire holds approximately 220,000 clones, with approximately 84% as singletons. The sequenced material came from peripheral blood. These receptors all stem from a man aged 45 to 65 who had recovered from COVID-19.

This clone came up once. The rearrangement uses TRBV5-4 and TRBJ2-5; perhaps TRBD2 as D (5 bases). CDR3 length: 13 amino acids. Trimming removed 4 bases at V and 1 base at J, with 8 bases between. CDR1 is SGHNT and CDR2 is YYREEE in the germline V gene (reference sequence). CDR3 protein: CASSGESQETQYF. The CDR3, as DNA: TGTGCCAGCAGCGGGGAGAGCCAAGAGACCCAGTACTTC.

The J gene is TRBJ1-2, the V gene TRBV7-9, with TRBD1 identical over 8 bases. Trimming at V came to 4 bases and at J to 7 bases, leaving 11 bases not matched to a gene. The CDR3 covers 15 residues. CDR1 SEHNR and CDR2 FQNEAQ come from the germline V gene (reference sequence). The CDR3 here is CASSSLGQGGVGYTF. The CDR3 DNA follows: TGTGCCAGCAGCTCCCTCGGACAGGGTGGTGTTGGCTACACCTTC. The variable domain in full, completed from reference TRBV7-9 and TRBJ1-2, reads DTGVSQNPRHKITKRGQNVTFRCDPISEHNRLYWYRQTLGQGPEFLTYFQNEAQLEKSRLLSDRFSAERPKGSFSTLEIQRTEQGDSAMYLCASSSLGQGGVGYTFGSGTRLTVV.

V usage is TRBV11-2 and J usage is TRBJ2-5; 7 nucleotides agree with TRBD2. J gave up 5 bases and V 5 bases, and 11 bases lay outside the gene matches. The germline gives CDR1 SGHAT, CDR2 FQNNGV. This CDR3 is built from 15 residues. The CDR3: CASSPQKTSTETQYF. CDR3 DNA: TGTGCCAGCAGCCCTCAAAAGACTAGCACCGAGACCCAGTACTTC.

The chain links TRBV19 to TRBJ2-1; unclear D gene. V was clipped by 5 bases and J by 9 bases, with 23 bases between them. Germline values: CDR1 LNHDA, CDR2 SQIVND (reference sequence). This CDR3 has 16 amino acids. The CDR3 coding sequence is TGTGCCAGTAGTTCCCCTAGAGGAGCGACTTCCCCTGAGCAGTTCTTC. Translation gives CASSSPRGATSPEQFF. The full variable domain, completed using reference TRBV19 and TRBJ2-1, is DGGITQSPKYLFRKEGQNVTLSCEQNLNHDAMYWYRQDPGQGLRLIYYSQIVNDFQKGDIAEGYSVSREKKESFPLTVTSAQKNPTAFYLCASSSPRGATSPEQFFGPGTRLTVL.

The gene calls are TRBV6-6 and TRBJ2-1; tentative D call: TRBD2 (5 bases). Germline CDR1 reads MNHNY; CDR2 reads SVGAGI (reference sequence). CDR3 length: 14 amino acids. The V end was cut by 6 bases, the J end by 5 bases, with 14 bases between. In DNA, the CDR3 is TGTGCCAGCAGCCGCCGGGGAGAAGACAATGAGCAGTTCTTC. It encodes CASSRRGEDNEQFF.

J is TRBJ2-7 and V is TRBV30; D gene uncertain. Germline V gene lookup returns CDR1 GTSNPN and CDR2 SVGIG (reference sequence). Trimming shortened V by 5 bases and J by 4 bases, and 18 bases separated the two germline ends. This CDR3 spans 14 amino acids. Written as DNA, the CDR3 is TGTGCCTGGGGTTTGGTGGCCGGAGCGTACGAGCAGTACTTC. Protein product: CAWGLVAGAYEQYF.

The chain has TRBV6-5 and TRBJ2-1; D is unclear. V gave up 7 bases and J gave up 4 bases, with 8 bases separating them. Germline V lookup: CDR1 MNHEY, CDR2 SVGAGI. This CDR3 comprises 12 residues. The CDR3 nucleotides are TGTGCCAGCAAACAGAAGTACAATGAGCAGTTCTTC. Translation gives CASKQKYNEQFF.

The CDR3 loop reads CASSKRTSGRNEQYF. CDR3 nucleotide sequence: TGTGCCAGCAGCAAACGGACTAGCGGGAGAAACGAGCAGTACTTC. V usage is TRBV11-2 and J usage is TRBJ2-7; 13 positions agree with TRBD2. Germline-derived CDR1 and CDR2 are SGHAT and FQNNGV. Unmatched junction bases numbered 6, after V lost 5 bases and J lost 5 bases. The CDR3 runs 15 residues.

CDR3 in amino acids: CASGRTFSNTEAFF. The CDR3 DNA follows: TGTGCCAGCGGGAGGACTTTTTCGAACACTGAAGCTTTCTTT. The rearrangement joins TRBV2 to TRBJ1-1; no reliable D call. Germline lookup yields CDR1 SNHLY and CDR2 FYNNEI. The V end lost 8 bases, the J end lost 1 base, and 14 bases lay between the germline ends. The CDR3 sequence is 14 residues long.

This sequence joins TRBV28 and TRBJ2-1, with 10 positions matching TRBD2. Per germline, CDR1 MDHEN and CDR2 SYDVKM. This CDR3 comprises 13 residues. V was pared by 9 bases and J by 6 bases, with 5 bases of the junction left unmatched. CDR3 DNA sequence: TGTGCCAGTACTAGCGGGGACGGCAATGAGCAGTTCTTC. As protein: CASTSGDGNEQFF.

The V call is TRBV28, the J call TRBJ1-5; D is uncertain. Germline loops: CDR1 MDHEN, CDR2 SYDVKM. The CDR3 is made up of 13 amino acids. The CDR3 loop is CASTSVFNQPQHF. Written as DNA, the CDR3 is TGTGCGTCTACTAGCGTATTCAATCAGCCCCAGCATTTT.

Here the CDR3 reads CASSQRTRRSNQPQHF. CDR3 DNA: TGTGCCAGCAGCCAAAGGACCCGGAGGAGCAATCAGCCCCAGCATTTT. This sequence joins TRBV14 and TRBJ1-5; D ambiguous. CDR1 and CDR2 from the germline V gene are SGHDN and FVKESK. The V end lost 2 bases, the J end lost 1 base, and 12 bases lay between the germline ends. The CDR3 is 16 amino acids.

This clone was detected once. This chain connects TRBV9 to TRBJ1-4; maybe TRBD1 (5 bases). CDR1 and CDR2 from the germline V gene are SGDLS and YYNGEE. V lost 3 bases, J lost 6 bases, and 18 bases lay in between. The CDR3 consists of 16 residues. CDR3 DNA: TGTGCCAGCAGCGCCGGTAGAATGGGGCGCCATGAAAAACTGTTTTTT. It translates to CASSAGRMGRHEKLFF.

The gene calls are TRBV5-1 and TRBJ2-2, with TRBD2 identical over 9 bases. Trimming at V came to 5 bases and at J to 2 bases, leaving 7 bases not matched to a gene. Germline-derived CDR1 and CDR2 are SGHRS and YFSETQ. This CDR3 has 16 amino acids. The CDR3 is CASRGGRAQNTGELFF. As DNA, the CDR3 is TGCGCCAGCAGAGGCGGGAGGGCACAAAACACCGGGGAGCTGTTTTTT.

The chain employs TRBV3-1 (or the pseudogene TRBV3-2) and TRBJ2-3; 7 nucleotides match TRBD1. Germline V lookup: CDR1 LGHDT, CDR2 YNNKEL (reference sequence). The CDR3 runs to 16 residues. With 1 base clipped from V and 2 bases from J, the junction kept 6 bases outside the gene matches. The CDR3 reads CASSQGTGLNTDTQYF. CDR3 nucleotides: TGTGCCAGCAGCCAAGGGACAGGTCTGAACACAGATACGCAGTATTTT.

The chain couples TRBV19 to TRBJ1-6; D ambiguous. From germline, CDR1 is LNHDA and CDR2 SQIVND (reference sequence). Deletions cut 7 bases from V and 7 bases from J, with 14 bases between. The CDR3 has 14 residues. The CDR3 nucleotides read TGTGCCAGTATTGGTCGGGAGCGGAATTCACCCCTCCACTTT. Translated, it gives CASIGRERNSPLHF.

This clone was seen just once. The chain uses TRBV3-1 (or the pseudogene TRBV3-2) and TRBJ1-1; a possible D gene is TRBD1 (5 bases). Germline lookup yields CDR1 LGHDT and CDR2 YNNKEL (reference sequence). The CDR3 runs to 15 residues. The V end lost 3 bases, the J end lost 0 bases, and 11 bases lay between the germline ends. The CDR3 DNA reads TGTGCCAGCAGCCAGACGGACACACTGAACACTGAAGCTTTCTTT. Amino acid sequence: CASSQTDTLNTEAFF.

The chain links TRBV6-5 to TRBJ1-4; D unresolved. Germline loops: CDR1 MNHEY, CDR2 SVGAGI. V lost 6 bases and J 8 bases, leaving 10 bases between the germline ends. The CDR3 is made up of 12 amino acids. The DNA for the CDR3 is TGTGCCAGCAGGTCTTCGGTAGAAAAACTGTTTTTT. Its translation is CASRSSVEKLFF.

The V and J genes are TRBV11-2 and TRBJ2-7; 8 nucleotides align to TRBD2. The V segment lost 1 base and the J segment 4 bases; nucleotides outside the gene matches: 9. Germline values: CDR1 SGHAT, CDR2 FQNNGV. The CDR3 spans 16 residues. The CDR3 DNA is TGTGCCAGCAGCTTAGTGGGCGGGACTAGGTCGTACGAGCAGTACTTC. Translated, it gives CASSLVGGTRSYEQYF.

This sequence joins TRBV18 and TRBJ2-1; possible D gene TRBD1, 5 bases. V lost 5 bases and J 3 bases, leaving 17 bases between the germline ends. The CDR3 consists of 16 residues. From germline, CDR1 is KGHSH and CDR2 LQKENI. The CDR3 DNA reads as TGTGCCAGCTCATTTACAGGAAGCAATTACTACAATGAGCAGTTCTTC. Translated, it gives CASSFTGSNYYNEQFF.

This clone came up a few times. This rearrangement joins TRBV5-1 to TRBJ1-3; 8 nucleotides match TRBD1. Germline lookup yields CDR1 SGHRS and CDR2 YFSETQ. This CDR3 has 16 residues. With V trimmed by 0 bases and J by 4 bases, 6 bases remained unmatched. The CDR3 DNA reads TGCGCCAGCAGCTTGGCTCAGGGGGCCAAAGGAAACACCATATATTTT. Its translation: CASSLAQGAKGNTIYF.

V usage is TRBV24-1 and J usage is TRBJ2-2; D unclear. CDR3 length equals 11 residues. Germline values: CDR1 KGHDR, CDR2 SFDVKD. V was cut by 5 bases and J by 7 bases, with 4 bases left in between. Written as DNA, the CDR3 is TGTGCCACCAGTGCCTACGGGGAGCTGTTTTTT. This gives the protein CATSAYGELFF.

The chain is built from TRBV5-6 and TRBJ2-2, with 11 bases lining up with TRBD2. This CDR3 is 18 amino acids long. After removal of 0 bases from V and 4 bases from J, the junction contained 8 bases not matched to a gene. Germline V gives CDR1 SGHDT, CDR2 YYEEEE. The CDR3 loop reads CASSLGPTSGSGTGELFF. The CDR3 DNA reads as TGTGCCAGCAGCTTGGGCCCCACTAGCGGGAGCGGCACCGGGGAGCTGTTTTTT.

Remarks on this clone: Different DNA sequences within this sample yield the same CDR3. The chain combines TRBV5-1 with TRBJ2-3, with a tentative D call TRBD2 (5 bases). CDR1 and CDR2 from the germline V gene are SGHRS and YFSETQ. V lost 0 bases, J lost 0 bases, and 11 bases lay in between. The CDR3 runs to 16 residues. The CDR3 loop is CASSLASGGSTDTQYF. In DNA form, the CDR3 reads TGCGCCAGCAGCTTGGCCAGTGGCGGGAGCACAGATACGCAGTATTTT.

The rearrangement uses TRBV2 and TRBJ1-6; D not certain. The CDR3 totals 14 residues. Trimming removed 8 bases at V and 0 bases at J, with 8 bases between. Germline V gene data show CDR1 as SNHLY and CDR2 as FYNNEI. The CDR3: CASCRSSYNSPLHF. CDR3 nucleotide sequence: TGTGCCAGCTGTAGGAGCTCCTATAATTCACCCCTCCACTTT. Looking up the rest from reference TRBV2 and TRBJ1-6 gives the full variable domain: EPEVTQTPSHQVTQMGQEVILRCVPISNHLYFYWYRQILGQKVEFLVSFYNNEISEKSEIFDDQFSVERPDGSNFTLKIRSTKLEDSAMYFCASCRSSYNSPLHFGNGTRLTVT.

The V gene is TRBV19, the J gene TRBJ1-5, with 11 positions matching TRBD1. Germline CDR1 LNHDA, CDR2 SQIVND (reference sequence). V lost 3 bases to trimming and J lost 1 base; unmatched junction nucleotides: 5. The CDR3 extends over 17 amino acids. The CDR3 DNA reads TGTGCCAGTAGTATGTTGGACAGGGGGCAAAGCAATCAGCCCCAGCATTTT. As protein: CASSMLDRGQSNQPQHF.

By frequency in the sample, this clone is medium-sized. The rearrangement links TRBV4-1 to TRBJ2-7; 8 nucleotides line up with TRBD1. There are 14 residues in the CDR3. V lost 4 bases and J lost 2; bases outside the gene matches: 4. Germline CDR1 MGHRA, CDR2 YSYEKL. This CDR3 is CASSPRTGTYEQYF. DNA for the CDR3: TGCGCCAGCAGCCCCCGGACAGGGACCTACGAGCAGTACTTC.

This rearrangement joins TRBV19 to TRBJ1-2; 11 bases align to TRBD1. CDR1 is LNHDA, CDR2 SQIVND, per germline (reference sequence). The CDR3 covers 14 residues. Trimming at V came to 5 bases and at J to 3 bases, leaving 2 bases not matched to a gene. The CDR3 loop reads CASSGQGAHYGYTF. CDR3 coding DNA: TGTGCCAGTAGTGGACAGGGGGCGCACTATGGCTACACCTTC.

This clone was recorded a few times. The DNA for the CDR3 is TGCGCCAGCAGCCGGGGGGACGGGAACACCGGGGAGCTGTTTTTT. It yields the protein CASSRGDGNTGELFF. The chain employs TRBV5-1 and TRBJ2-2; 7 bases agree with TRBD2. J gave up 1 base and V 4 bases, and 4 bases lay outside the gene matches. CDR3 size: 15 residues. Germline assignment: CDR1 SGHRS and CDR2 YFSETQ.

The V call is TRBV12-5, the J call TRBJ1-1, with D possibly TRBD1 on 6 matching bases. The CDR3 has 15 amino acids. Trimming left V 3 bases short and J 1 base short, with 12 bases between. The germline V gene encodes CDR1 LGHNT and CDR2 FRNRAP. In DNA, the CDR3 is TGTGCTAGTGGTTTTCTAGACAGGCCGAACACTGAAGCTTTCTTT. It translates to CASGFLDRPNTEAFF. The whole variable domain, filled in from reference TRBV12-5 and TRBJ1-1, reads DARVTQTPRHKVTEMGQEVTMRCQPILGHNTVFWYRQTMMQGLELLAYFRNRAPLDDSGMPKDRFSAEMPDATLATLKIQPSEPRDSAVYFCASGFLDRPNTEAFFGQGTRLTVV.

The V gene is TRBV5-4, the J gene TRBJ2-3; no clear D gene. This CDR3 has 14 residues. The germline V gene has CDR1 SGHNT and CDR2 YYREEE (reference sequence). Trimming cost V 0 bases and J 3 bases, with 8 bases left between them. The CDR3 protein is CASSLGSRTDTQYF. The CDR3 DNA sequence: TGTGCCAGCAGCTTGGGCAGCAGGACAGATACGCAGTATTTT.